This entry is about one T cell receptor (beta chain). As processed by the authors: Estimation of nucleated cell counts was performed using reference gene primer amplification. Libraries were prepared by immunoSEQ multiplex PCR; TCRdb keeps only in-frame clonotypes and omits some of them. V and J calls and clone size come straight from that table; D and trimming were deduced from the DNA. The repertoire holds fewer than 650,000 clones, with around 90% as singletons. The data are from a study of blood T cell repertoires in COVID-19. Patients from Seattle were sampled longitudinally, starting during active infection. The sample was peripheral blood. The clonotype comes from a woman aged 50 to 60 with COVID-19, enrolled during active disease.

CDR3 nucleotide sequence: TGTGCCAGCAGCCCGGGAGGTGTTGGAGAGACCCAGTACTTC. This translates into CASSPGGVGETQYF. The gene calls are TRBV5-8 and TRBJ2-5; 7 nucleotides line up with TRBD2. The CDR3 runs 14 residues. J was trimmed by 4 bases and V by 4 bases; bases with no gene match: 7. Germline CDR1 reads SGHTS; CDR2 reads YDEGEE.